Reported below is one T cell receptor (beta chain). No antigen is known for it. TCRdb re-analysed the 5' RACE reads in MiXCR, keeping a single row per CDR3 protein. The table lists some 62,000 distinct CDR3 sequences, approximately 29% of them singletons. Study-level points and caveats: The larger cohort examined one V-J beta rearrangement, not whole repertoires.

Per the germline V gene, CDR1 is MNHEY and CDR2 is SVGAGI. The CDR3 extends over 14 amino acids. V lost 2 bases to trimming and J lost 1 base, with 8 bases between them. This clonotype originated in a female donor with breast cancer. V usage is TRBV6-5 and J usage is TRBJ1-1, with D tentatively TRBD1 (5 bases). The material sequenced was tumor-infiltrating naive CD4+ T cells sorted from the breast tumor. Subset denoted: naive CD4+ T cells, CD4+CD45RA+CD25-. The DNA of the CDR3 is TGTGCCAGCAGTTACGGCAGGGAGAACACTGAAGCTTTCTTT. Its protein is CASSYGRENTEAFF.